Detailed here is one TCR beta chain. Its matching antigen is unknown. The sample comes from a study of blood T cells in healthy people across ages. Study-wide results and limits: Estimates of diversity drawn from one million T cells were considered underestimates. A roughly linear age-dependent decrease characterized TCR beta diversity per million T cells.

Russia was home to the donors, healthy Caucasian individuals aged roughly 6 to 90. Every sample gave at least 6 micrograms of total RNA when it was extracted. A sample-barcoded 5' primer and a J-beta primer mix were used in a second PCR of roughly 7 to 11 cycles. TCRdb used MiXCR to reprocess the 5' RACE reads, holding one entry per CDR3 protein. The sample lists approximately 1,000,000 distinct CDR3 sequences; roughly 45% were seen once. The TCR sequence derives from a woman aged 60-70 years in good health. Sequenced input: blood.

The CDR3 loop is CSARVTGVGYTF. As DNA, the CDR3 is TGCAGTGCTAGAGTAACAGGGGTTGGCTACACCTTC. The chain joins TRBV20-1 to TRBJ1-2, with 7 bases identical to TRBD1. Germline V gene lookup returns CDR1 DFQATT and CDR2 SNEGSKA (reference sequence). This CDR3 region has 12 residues. After removal of 1 base from V and 7 bases from J, the junction contained 3 bases not matched to a gene.